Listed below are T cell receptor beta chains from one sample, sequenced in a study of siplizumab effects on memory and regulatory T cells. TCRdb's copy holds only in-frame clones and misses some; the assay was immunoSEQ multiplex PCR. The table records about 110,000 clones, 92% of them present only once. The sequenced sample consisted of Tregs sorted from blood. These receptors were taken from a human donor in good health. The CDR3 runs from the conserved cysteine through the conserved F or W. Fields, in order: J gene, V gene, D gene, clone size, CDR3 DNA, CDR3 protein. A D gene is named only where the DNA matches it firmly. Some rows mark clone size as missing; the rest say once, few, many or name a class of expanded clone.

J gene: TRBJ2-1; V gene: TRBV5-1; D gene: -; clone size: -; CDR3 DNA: TGCGCCAGCGCTTTTAGCGGTGGTGAGCAGTTCTTC; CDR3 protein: CASAFSGGEQFF
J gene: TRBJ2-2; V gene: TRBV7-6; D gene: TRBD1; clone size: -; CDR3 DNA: TGTGCCAGCAGCTTAGAATGGACAGGGAGCACCGGGGAGCTGTTTTTT; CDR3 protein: CASSLEWTGSTGELFF
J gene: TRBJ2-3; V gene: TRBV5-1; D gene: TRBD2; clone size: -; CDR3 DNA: TGCGCCAGCAGATCCGGACTAGCGGGGGTTCAGACTAGCACAGATACGCAGTATTTT; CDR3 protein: CASRSGLAGVQTSTDTQYF
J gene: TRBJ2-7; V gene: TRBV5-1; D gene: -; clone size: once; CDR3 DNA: TGCGCCAGCAGCTCCCTAGAGAACGGGGCCTACGAGCAGTACTTC; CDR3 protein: CASSSLENGAYEQYF
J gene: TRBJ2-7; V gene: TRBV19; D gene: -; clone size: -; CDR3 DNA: TGTGCCAGTAGTACCCAGGGAGCACCCTACGAGCAGTACTTC; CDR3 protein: CASSTQGAPYEQYF
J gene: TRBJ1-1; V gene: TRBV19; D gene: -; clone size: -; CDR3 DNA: TGTGCCAGTAAGAGGAATGGGCACACTGAAGCTTTCTTT; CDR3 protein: CASKRNGHTEAFF
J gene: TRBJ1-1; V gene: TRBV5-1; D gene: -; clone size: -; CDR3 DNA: TGCGCCAGCAATTTCAACACTGAAGCTTTCTTT; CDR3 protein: CASNFNTEAFF
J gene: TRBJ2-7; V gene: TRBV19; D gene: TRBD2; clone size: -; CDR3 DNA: TGTGCCAGTAGCCCACTAGCGGGAGGCTCCTACGAGCAGTACTTC; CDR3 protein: CASSPLAGGSYEQYF
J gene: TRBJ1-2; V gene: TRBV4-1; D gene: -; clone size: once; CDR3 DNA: TGCGCCAGCAGCCCATTGGGGGTTTATGGCTACACCTTC; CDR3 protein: CASSPLGVYGYTF
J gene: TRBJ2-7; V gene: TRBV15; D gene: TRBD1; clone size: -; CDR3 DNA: TGTGCCACCAGCAGAGTATTCGGACAGGGGGGCGAGCAGTACTTC; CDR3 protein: CATSRVFGQGGEQYF
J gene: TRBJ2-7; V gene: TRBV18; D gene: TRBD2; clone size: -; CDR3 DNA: TGTGCCAGCTCCCCACCGGGAGGCGGCGAGCAGTACTTC; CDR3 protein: CASSPPGGGEQYF
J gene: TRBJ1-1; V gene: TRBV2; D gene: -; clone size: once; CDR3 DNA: TGTGCCAGCTCCCTAGGGGGGCTCCAGGTTGCTTTCTTT; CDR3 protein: CASSLGGLQVAFF
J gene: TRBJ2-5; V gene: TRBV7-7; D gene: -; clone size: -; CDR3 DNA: TGTGCTAGCAGCTTACTTCCGGGTCTAGAGACCCAGTACTTC; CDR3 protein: CASSLLPGLETQYF
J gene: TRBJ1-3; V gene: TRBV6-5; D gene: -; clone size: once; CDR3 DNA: TGTGCCAGCAGAGTTGGGAACACCATATATTTT; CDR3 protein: CASRVGNTIYF
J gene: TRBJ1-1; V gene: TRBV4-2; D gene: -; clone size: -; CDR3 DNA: TGTGCCAGCAGCCTTTGGGGAAGAACTGAAGCTTTCTTT; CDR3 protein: CASSLWGRTEAFF
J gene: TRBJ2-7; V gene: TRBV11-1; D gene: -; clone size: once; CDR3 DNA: TGTGCCAGCAGCTTAAGTAGCAGGGTTGACGAGCAGTACTTC; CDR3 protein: CASSLSSRVDEQYF
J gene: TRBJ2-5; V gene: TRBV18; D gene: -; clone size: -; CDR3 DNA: TGTGCCAGCTCACTCTCGACAGGCCAAGAGACCCAGTACTTC; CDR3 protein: CASSLSTGQETQYF
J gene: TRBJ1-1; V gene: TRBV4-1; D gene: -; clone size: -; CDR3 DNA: TGCGCCAGCAGCCGGACCGGGACCCAGAACACTGAAGCTTTCTTT; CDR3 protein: CASSRTGTQNTEAFF
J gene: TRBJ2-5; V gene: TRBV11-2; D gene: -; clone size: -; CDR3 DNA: TGTGCCAGCAGTCCAATCCTTGGGGAGACCCAGTACTTC; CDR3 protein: CASSPILGETQYF
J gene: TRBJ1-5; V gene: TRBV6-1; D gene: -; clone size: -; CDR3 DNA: TGTGCCAGCAGGATGGGAGGGACACTTAATCAGCCCCAGCATTTT; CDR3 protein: CASRMGGTLNQPQHF
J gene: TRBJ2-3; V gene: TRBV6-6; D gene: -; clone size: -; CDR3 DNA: TGTGCCAGCACCCACGGGGAAGGGTGGGCAGATACGCAGTATTTT; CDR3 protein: CASTHGEGWADTQYF